This entry concerns a single T cell receptor (beta chain). This sample stems from a study of blood T cell repertoires in COVID-19. In the study overall: COVID-19 samples, acute and convalescent, were from the United States, Italy and Spain.

This CDR3 contains 16 residues. V was clipped by 5 bases and J by 1 base; unmatched bases: 8. The germline V gene has CDR1 SGHRS and CDR2 YFSETQ. Data came from immunoSEQ multiplex PCR; TCRdb stores just in-frame clones and leaves some out. The data show a few hundred thousand clones, approximately 90% seen once. The sample consisted of peripheral blood. The source of this sequence is a woman between 45 and 60 years old with COVID-19, enrolled during active disease. The chain is built from TRBV5-1 and TRBJ2-1, with 8 bases lining up with TRBD2. In nucleotides, the CDR3 is TGCGCCAGCAGTTCTGCGGGAGGCGGTTCCTACAATGAGCAGTTCTTC. This translates into CASSSAGGGSYNEQFF.